The 26 T cell receptor beta chains in this list originate from one sample, sequenced in a study of T-cell memory formation after mild COVID-19. In TCRdb, the 5' RACE reads were re-called with MiXCR into one record per CDR3 protein. The sample carries a few hundred thousand distinct CDR3 sequences, roughly a fifth recorded once. Sequenced sample: PBMCs or a T cell subset sorted from them (not recorded which). The receptors were gathered from a man aged 18 to 35 who had mild COVID-19 (a few samples of this study predate the infection). Cell type and time point are not known.

The chain carries TRBV20-1 and TRBJ1-1; D might be TRBD1 (6 bases). The CDR3 is made up of 10 amino acids. CDR1 and CDR2 (germline): DFQATT, SNEGSKA (reference sequence). Trimming removed 4 bases at V and 12 bases at J, with 12 bases between. This CDR3 is CSATTGRTFF. The CDR3 DNA reads TGCAGTGCTACCACAGGGAGGACTTTCTTT.

To note about this clonotype: Its ends do not fully match the called genes, so a read error is possible. CDR3 region: CASSWKQGADTHYF. CDR3 nucleotide sequence: TGTGCCAGCAGCTGGAAACAGGGCGCAGATACGCATTATTTT. This chain links TRBV5-6 with TRBJ2-3, with D perhaps TRBD1 (6 bases). CDR3 size: 14 residues. In germline, CDR1 is SGHDT, CDR2 YYEEEE.

This clonotype turned up a few times. V usage is TRBV6-5 and J usage is TRBJ1-1; D is uncertain. The ends were cut back, 6 bases at V and 8 bases at J, with 16 bases in the middle. The CDR3 runs 13 residues. Germline lookup yields CDR1 MNHEY and CDR2 SVGAGI. CDR3 nucleotides: TGTGCCAGCAGCTCCGGGCTCGACGGGGAAGCTTTCTTT. It specifies CASSSGLDGEAFF.

J is TRBJ1-1 and V is TRBV7-2; TRBD1 is a possible D gene (5 bases). The CDR3 is 13 residues long. Trimming took off 7 bases at V and 0 bases at J, with 9 bases between the two ends. From germline, CDR1 is SGHTA and CDR2 FQGNSA. CDR3 amino acids: CASTEGMNTEAFF. The CDR3 DNA reads as TGTGCCAGCACTGAGGGGATGAACACTGAAGCTTTCTTT.

This clonotype came up a few times. The chain couples TRBV4-1 to TRBJ1-1; D gene ambiguous. Deletions cut 0 bases from V and 4 bases from J, with 9 bases between. Looked up from germline, CDR1 is MGHRA and CDR2 is YSYEKL. CDR3 size: 14 residues. In nucleotides, the CDR3 is TGCGCCAGCAGCCAAGAACGGCTCCGCACTGAAGCTTTCTTT. It yields the protein CASSQERLRTEAFF.

V and J are TRBV24-1 and TRBJ2-1; 11 bases agree with TRBD1. Germline lookup yields CDR1 KGHDR and CDR2 SFDVKD. The CDR3 totals 15 residues. Trimming at V came to 6 bases and at J to 6 bases, leaving 6 bases not matched to a gene. Written as DNA, the CDR3 is TGTGCCACCAGTCCCGGACAGGGGGCAAGCAATGAGCAGTTCTTC. Translating it yields CATSPGQGASNEQFF.

The rearrangement links TRBV4-2 to TRBJ2-3; D could derive from TRBD1 or TRBD2 (5 bases each). The CDR3 covers 19 residues. Trimming took off 1 base at V and 2 bases at J, with 22 bases between the two ends. Germline V lookup: CDR1 LGHNA, CDR2 YNFKEQ. CDR3 nucleotides: TGTGCCAGCAGCCAAGGGGGACGAGGGGCGGATTCCCCCACAGATACGCAGTATTTT. Amino acid sequence: CASSQGGRGADSPTDTQYF.

As DNA, the CDR3 is TGTGCCAGCAGCTTAGATGGGCCCCAGCATTTT. This codes for CASSLDGPQHF. V usage is TRBV11-2 and J usage is TRBJ1-5; no definite D call. Trimming took 0 bases from V and 9 from J, leaving 3 bases between them. Germline CDR1 and CDR2: SGHAT and FQNNGV. There are 11 residues in the CDR3.

The chain is built from TRBV28 and TRBJ1-2; D possibly corresponds to TRBD1 (5 bases). The CDR3 contains 14 residues. The germline V gene has CDR1 MDHEN and CDR2 SYDVKM. Trimming cost V 7 bases and J 4 bases, with 16 bases left between them. CDR3 sequence (DNA): TGTGCCAGCATCCCCCCAGGGAGGCTCTATGGCTACACCTTC. Residues: CASIPPGRLYGYTF.

V gene TRBV4-1 combines with J gene TRBJ2-7, with D perhaps TRBD1 or TRBD2 (6 bases each). CDR1 and CDR2 from the germline V gene are MGHRA and YSYEKL. The V end was cut by 4 bases, the J end by 2 bases, with 15 bases between. CDR3 length: 15 amino acids. The CDR3 region is CASSLNAGHPYEQYV. The CDR3, as DNA: TGCGCCAGCAGCCTCAACGCGGGACACCCCTACGAGCAGTACGTC.

This clonotype has at least ten counts. Here the CDR3 DNA reads TGTGCCAGCAGCCGTCCGGGACAGGGGGTATATGGCTACACCTTC. It codes for CASSRPGQGVYGYTF. This rearrangement joins TRBV7-2 to TRBJ1-2; 11 bases agree with TRBD1. The CDR3 consists of 15 residues. Trimming removed 5 bases from V and 5 bases from J; junction bases left unmatched: 7. The germline CDR1 and CDR2 sequences are SGHTA and FQGNSA. Together with reference TRBV7-2 and TRBJ1-2, the CDR3 gives the full variable domain: GAGVSQSPSNKVTEKGKDVELRCDPISGHTALYWYRQSLGQGLEFLIYFQGNSAPDKSGLPSDRFSAERTGGSVSTLTIQRTQQEDSAVYLCASSRPGQGVYGYTFGSGTRLTVV.

This clonotype was seen only a few times. This chain joins TRBV20-1 and TRBJ1-1; perhaps TRBD1 as D (5 bases). CDR3 length equals 14 residues. The V end lost 0 bases, the J end lost 2 bases, and 10 bases lay between the germline ends. CDR1 DFQATT and CDR2 SNEGSKA come from the germline V gene (reference sequence). In DNA form, the CDR3 reads TGCAGTGCTAGAGAGAGTCAGGGAAACACTGAAGCTTTCTTT. Translating it yields CSARESQGNTEAFF.

Ten or more counts support this clonotype. V is TRBV7-2 and J is TRBJ2-5, with D possibly TRBD2 on 6 matching bases. CDR1 is SGHTA, CDR2 FQGNSA, per germline. This CDR3 is 17 amino acids long. V was pared by 0 bases and J by 2 bases, with 16 bases between. CDR3 bases: TGTGCCAGCAGCTTAGCGCGGGCTAGCGCTGGGCAAGAGACCCAGTACTTC. It specifies CASSLARASAGQETQYF.

This clonotype was seen a few times. CDR3 protein: CASSLQGANTGELFF. As DNA, the CDR3 is TGTGCCAGCAGCCTCCAGGGGGCGAACACCGGGGAGCTGTTTTTT. J is TRBJ2-2 and V is TRBV12-3 or TRBV12-4, with 7 bases matching TRBD1. This CDR3 contains 15 residues. The trim removed 6 bases at V and 0 bases at J, leaving 4 bases unmatched.

This sequence joins TRBV27 and TRBJ2-2; 7 bases align to TRBD2. The germline CDR1 and CDR2 sequences are MNHEY and SMNVEV (reference sequence). The V segment lost 3 bases and the J segment 8 bases; nucleotides outside the gene matches: 3. This CDR3 has 13 residues. CDR3: CASSLSGGGELFF. CDR3 bases: TGTGCCAGCAGTTTGTCGGGAGGTGGGGAGCTGTTTTTT.

Points on this clonotype: One end of the junction does not line up with germline, which may come from a read error. This chain links TRBV7-8 with TRBJ1-1; D ambiguous. Germline lookup yields CDR1 SGHVS and CDR2 FQNEAQ. This CDR3 has 12 amino acids. CDR3 sequence: CASCLGLIEAFF. In DNA form, the CDR3 reads TGTGCCAGCTGCTTGGGTCTTATTGAAGCTTTCTTT.

This clonotype was found a few times. The CDR3 protein is CASSLITGTGNTIYF. In nucleotides, the CDR3 is TGTGCCAGCAGCTTAATCACAGGAACTGGAAACACCATATATTTT. This sequence joins TRBV7-8 and TRBJ1-3; TRBD1 is a possible D gene (5 bases). The germline V gene has CDR1 SGHVS and CDR2 FQNEAQ. The CDR3 runs 15 residues. Trimming removed 2 bases at V and 2 bases at J, with 10 bases between.

This clonotype came up once. V usage is TRBV2 and J usage is TRBJ2-3, with TRBD2 matching 12 bases. Trimming removed 2 bases from V and 2 bases from J; junction bases left unmatched: 11. Germline CDR1 and CDR2: SNHLY and FYNNEI. The CDR3 loop spans 19 amino acids. For the CDR3, the DNA is TGTGCCAGCAGTGAAACTAGCGGGGGGTATCGTGCTAACACAGATACGCAGTATTTT. Translation gives CASSETSGGYRANTDTQYF.

The chain links TRBV6-2 or TRBV6-3 to TRBJ2-1, with 12 bases fitting TRBD2. Looked up from germline, CDR1 is MNHEY and CDR2 is SVGEGT. The CDR3 totals 15 residues. Unmatched junction bases numbered 9, after V lost 6 bases and J lost 9 bases. The CDR3 loop reads CASSTPSGGASEQFF. For the CDR3, the DNA is TGTGCCAGCAGCACCCCTAGCGGGGGGGCCTCTGAGCAGTTCTTC.

The chain is built from TRBV5-5 and TRBJ2-2, with D uncertain. The CDR3 runs to 14 residues. Trimming took off 9 bases at V and 1 base at J, with 13 bases between the two ends. The V gene's germline CDR1 is SGHKS and CDR2 YYEKEE (reference sequence). CDR3 protein: CATRAVLNTGELFF. In DNA, the CDR3 is TGTGCCACTAGGGCGGTATTGAACACCGGGGAGCTGTTTTTT.

The chain joins TRBV7-9 to TRBJ2-7; TRBD2 agrees at 10 bases. CDR3 length: 15 residues. The junction had 6 bases not matched to a gene; V was cut back by 5 bases and J by 2 bases. Per the germline V gene, CDR1 is SEHNR and CDR2 is FQNEAQ (reference sequence). Written as DNA, the CDR3 is TGTGCCAGCAGCCGTAGCGGGGGGTCTCCCTACGAGCAGTACTTC. This encodes CASSRSGGSPYEQYF. Variable domain in full (rest from reference TRBV7-9 and TRBJ2-7): DTGVSQNPRHKITKRGQNVTFRCDPISEHNRLYWYRQTLGQGPEFLTYFQNEAQLEKSRLLSDRFSAERPKGSFSTLEIQRTEQGDSAMYLCASSRSGGSPYEQYFGPGTRLTVT.

The rearrangement uses TRBV25-1 and TRBJ2-5, with D unclear. Germline CDR1 reads MGHDK; CDR2 reads SYGVNS. The CDR3 has 11 amino acids. Trimming cost V 3 bases and J 5 bases, with 4 bases left between them. The CDR3 bases are TGTGCCAGCAGTGAGGTTGAGACCCAGTACTTC. Residues: CASSEVETQYF.

The sample holds a few counts of this clonotype. The J gene is TRBJ1-2, the V gene TRBV4-2; D gene ambiguous. Germline CDR1 reads LGHNA; CDR2 reads YNFKEQ. V was trimmed by 2 bases and J by 2 bases, leaving 9 bases between them. This CDR3 contains 14 residues. The CDR3 is CASSQREPNYGYTF. CDR3 DNA sequence: TGTGCCAGCAGCCAACGGGAGCCGAACTATGGCTACACCTTC.

This clonotype showed up just once. The chain uses TRBV4-3 and TRBJ2-7; 8 nucleotides align to TRBD1. V gave up 0 bases and J gave up 4 bases; unmatched junction bases: 8. Germline values: CDR1 LGHNA, CDR2 YSLEER. The CDR3 runs 16 residues. CDR3 residues: CASSQEGRDRYYEQYF. The CDR3 DNA sequence: TGCGCCAGCAGCCAAGAAGGCCGGGACAGGTATTACGAGCAGTACTTC.

The V gene is TRBV5-1, the J gene TRBJ2-7; 10 positions agree with TRBD1. V lost 4 bases to trimming and J lost 1 base; unmatched junction nucleotides: 2. The CDR3 is made up of 14 amino acids. The germline V gene encodes CDR1 SGHRS and CDR2 YFSETQ. CDR3 DNA: TGCGCCAGCAGCCGGGACAGGGGTTCCTACGAGCAGTACGTC. Translated, it gives CASSRDRGSYEQYV.

The chain combines TRBV20-1 with TRBJ1-5; TRBD1 agrees at 7 bases. After removal of 6 bases from V and 0 bases from J, the junction contained 5 bases not matched to a gene. The CDR3 is 14 amino acids. Germline loops: CDR1 DFQATT, CDR2 SNEGSKA (reference sequence). The CDR3 DNA follows: TGCAGTGCCAGGGGGTATTCTAGCAATCAGCCCCAGCATTTT. It yields the protein CSARGYSSNQPQHF.